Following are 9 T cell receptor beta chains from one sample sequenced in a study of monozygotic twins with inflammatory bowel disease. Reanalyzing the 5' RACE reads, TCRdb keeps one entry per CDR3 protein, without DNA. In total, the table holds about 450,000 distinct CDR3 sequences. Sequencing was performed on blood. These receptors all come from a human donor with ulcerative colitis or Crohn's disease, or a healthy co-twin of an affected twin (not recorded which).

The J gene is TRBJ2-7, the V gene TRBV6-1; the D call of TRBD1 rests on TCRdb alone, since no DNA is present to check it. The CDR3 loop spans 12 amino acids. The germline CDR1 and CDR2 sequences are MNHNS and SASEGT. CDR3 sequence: CASRKTGFEQYF.

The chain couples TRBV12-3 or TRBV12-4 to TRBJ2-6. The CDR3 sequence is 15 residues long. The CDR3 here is CASSLSGPGANVLTF.

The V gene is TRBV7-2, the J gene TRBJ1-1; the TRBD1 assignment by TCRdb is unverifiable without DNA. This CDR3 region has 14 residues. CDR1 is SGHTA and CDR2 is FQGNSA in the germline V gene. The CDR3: CASSFSQGSSEAFF.

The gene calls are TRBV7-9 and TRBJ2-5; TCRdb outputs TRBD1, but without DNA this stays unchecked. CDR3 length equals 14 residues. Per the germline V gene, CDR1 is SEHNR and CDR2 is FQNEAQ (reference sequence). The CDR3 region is CASSYRTDQETQYF.

CDR3 sequence reads: CASSYAGGWGNTDTQYF. The V gene is TRBV27, the J gene TRBJ2-3; TCRdb's D call of TRBD2 is untestable without DNA. The CDR3 contains 17 residues. Germline assignment: CDR1 MNHEY and CDR2 SMNVEV (reference sequence).

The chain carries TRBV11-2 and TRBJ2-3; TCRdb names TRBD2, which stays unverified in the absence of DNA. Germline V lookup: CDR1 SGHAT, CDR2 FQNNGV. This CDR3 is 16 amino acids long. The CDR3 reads CASSFGLAGSTDTQYF.

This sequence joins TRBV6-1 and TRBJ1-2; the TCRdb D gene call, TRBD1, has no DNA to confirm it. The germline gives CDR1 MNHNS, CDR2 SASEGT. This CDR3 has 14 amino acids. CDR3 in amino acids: CASSDPGTGGLNTF.

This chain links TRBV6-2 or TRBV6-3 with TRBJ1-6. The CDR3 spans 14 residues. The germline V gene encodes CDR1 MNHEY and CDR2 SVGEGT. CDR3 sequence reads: CASSDPGGNSPLHF.

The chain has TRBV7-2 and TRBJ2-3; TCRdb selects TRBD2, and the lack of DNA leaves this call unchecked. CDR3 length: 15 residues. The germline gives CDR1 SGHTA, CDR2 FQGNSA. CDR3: CASRAYAGGTDTQYF.